Presented here are 29 T cell receptor beta chains from one specimen sequenced in a study of breast tumors, draining lymph nodes, adjacent tissues. One entry per CDR3 protein results from TCRdb running MiXCR on the multiplex PCR reads. This table holds roughly 80,000 distinct CDR3 sequences, roughly a fifth found once. Samples came from axillary lymph nodes draining the breast cancer. Sequencing was done on a sample of axillary lymph node tissue. The receptors shown here come from a female donor with breast cancer. Some clones in this sample may be carry-over from other donors' samples.

This chain links TRBV18 with TRBJ2-6; D not certain. The CDR3 length is 14 residues. V was cut by 0 bases and J by 4 bases, with 4 bases left in between. Looked up from germline, CDR1 is KGHSH and CDR2 is LQKENI. CDR3 in amino acids: CASSPPLGANVLTF. In nucleotides, the CDR3 is TGTGCCAGCTCACCACCTTTGGGGGCCAACGTCCTGACTTTC.

This clonotype was counted ten times or more. The rearrangement links TRBV6-4 to TRBJ1-2; TRBD1 matches at 9 bases. The germline V gene has CDR1 MRHNA and CDR2 SNTAGT. The J segment lost 4 bases and the V segment lost 4 bases, leaving 7 bases of the junction unmatched. The CDR3 is 15 amino acids. DNA for the CDR3: TGTGCCAGCAGTGCCGGGACAGGGTCGAGCTATGGCTACACCTTC. This encodes CASSAGTGSSYGYTF.

The sample holds many counts of this clonotype. The chain links TRBV19 to TRBJ2-3; D unclear. V was cut by 7 bases and J by 1 base, with 9 bases left in between. The CDR3 runs to 13 residues. Germline CDR1 is LNHDA and CDR2 is SQIVND (reference sequence). CDR3 sequence (DNA): TGTGCCAGTAACGTCGCAGGCACAGATACGCAGTATTTT. It is translated as CASNVAGTDTQYF.

This clonotype was counted at least ten times. An end of the junction differs from the germline gene, which may be a read error. This chain joins TRBV27 and TRBJ2-7; D ambiguous. This CDR3 contains 15 residues. Germline values: CDR1 MNHEY, CDR2 SMNVEV (reference sequence). CDR3 sequence (DNA): TGTGCCAGCAGTTTATCTAGCCTAGTCTCCAACGAGCAGTACTTC. Residues: CASSLSSLVSNEQYF.

This clonotype was recorded at least ten times. This chain connects TRBV4-1 to TRBJ1-2; D is uncertain. CDR1 and CDR2 (germline): MGHRA, YSYEKL. The CDR3 contains 18 residues. The V gene lost 0 bases and the J gene lost 6 bases, with 23 bases spanning the gap. The DNA for the CDR3 is TGCGCCAGCAGCCAAGAAATTACTATATCTTTCGAGGGCAATGGCTACACCTTC. It codes for CASSQEITISFEGNGYTF.

About this clonotype itself: A clone one base away is much larger, so this may be a read error. The rearrangement links TRBV19 to TRBJ2-3, with 7 nucleotides matching TRBD2. The CDR3 is 15 amino acids. Germline V gene lookup returns CDR1 LNHDA and CDR2 SQIVND (reference sequence). Losses at the gene ends were 4 bases for V and 5 bases for J; bases not matched to a gene: 9. The CDR3 here is CASSRGEGGGDTQYF. The CDR3 DNA is TGTGCCAGTAGTAGAGGCGAGGGCGGGGGAGATACGCAGTATTTT.

In its sample, this clonotype was seen many times. The chain employs TRBV20-1 and TRBJ2-7, with TRBD1 identical over 7 bases. Germline values: CDR1 DFQATT, CDR2 SNEGSKA (reference sequence). The CDR3 totals 17 residues. V was pared by 2 bases and J by 0 bases, with 13 bases of the junction left unmatched. Here the CDR3 reads CSARLEWRTGFSYEQYF. The CDR3 region has the DNA TGCAGTGCTAGATTAGAGTGGAGGACAGGCTTCTCCTACGAGCAGTACTTC.

For this clonotype: One base away lies a much larger clone, so this may be a sequencing read error. This chain links TRBV5-5 with TRBJ2-2; possible D gene TRBD2, 5 bases. The germline gives CDR1 SGHKS, CDR2 YYEKEE (reference sequence). This CDR3 is built from 13 residues. CDR3 loop: CASSFQNTGELSF. The CDR3 DNA is TGTGCCAGCAGCTTCCAGAACACCGGGGAGCTGTCTTTT.

This clonotype was picked up a small number of times. The chain uses TRBV30 and TRBJ2-5; D unresolved. Trimming removed 0 bases at V and 2 bases at J, with 10 bases between. CDR1 is GTSNPN, CDR2 SVGIG, per germline (reference sequence). The CDR3 contains 14 residues. The DNA of the CDR3 is TGTGCCTGGAGTGTGCTCCTCGTTCAAGAGACCCAGTACTTC. Amino acids: CAWSVLLVQETQYF.

This clonotype was observed at least ten times. This chain joins TRBV7-8 and TRBJ1-4, with 10 bases lining up with TRBD1. The germline V gene has CDR1 SGHVS and CDR2 FQNEAQ. This CDR3 is 15 amino acids long. Trimming took 4 bases from V and 7 from J; bases not matched to a gene: 6. The CDR3 protein is CASSWGGDRGEKLFF. In DNA form, the CDR3 reads TGTGCCAGCAGCTGGGGGGGGGACAGGGGTGAAAAACTGTTTTTT.

Ten or more counts support this clonotype. The chain is built from TRBV2 and TRBJ2-5; D is uncertain. The CDR3 runs 13 residues. Germline CDR1 SNHLY, CDR2 FYNNEI. V was pared by 6 bases and J by 7 bases, with 15 bases between. CDR3 residues: CASRRNLLGTQYF. The CDR3 DNA follows: TGTGCCAGCAGGAGGAACCTACTTGGGACCCAGTACTTC.

This clonotype was seen repeatedly, ten times or more. CDR3 nucleotide sequence: TGTGCCAGCAGCGTAGCGGCAGGGTTAACCGAAGAGACCCAGTACTTC. Encoded protein: CASSVAAGLTEETQYF. This sequence joins TRBV9 and TRBJ2-5; a possible D gene is TRBD1 (5 bases). The CDR3 consists of 16 residues. Germline CDR1 and CDR2: SGDLS and YYNGEE. The ends were cut back, 0 bases at V and 3 bases at J, with 15 bases in the middle.

This clonotype was detected many times. This CDR3 is CASSQDYGGDPYEQYF. CDR3 nucleotides: TGCGCCAGCAGCCAAGACTACGGCGGGGACCCCTACGAGCAGTACTTC. The rearrangement joins TRBV4-3 to TRBJ2-7; a possible D gene is TRBD2 (6 bases). Trimming pared 0 bases from V and 2 bases from J, leaving 14 bases between. The CDR3 loop spans 16 amino acids. Looked up from germline, CDR1 is LGHNA and CDR2 is YSLEER.

In this sample, this clonotype turned up many times. This chain connects TRBV9 to TRBJ2-1, with no clear D. With 4 bases removed from V and 0 bases from J, the gap between germline ends came to 5 bases. The CDR3 has 13 residues. CDR1 and CDR2 from the germline V gene are SGDLS and YYNGEE. The CDR3 loop reads CASSRVSYNEQFF. The CDR3 nucleotides are TGTGCCAGCAGCAGGGTCTCCTACAATGAGCAGTTCTTC. Combining the CDR3 with reference TRBV9 and TRBJ2-1 gives the whole variable domain DSGVTQTPKHLITATGQRVTLRCSPRSGDLSVYWYQQSLDQGLQFLIQYYNGEERAKGNILERFSAQQFPDLHSELNLSSLELGDSALYFCASSRVSYNEQFFGPGTRLTVL.

This clonotype appeared many times. The genes are TRBV4-2 and TRBJ1-4; maybe TRBD1 (5 bases). Trimming left V 8 bases short and J 8 bases short, with 24 bases between. The CDR3 spans 16 residues. The germline gives CDR1 LGHNA, CDR2 YNFKEQ. This CDR3 is CASSYRRDEDSEKLFF. The CDR3 bases are TGTGCCAGCTCCTACCGCAGGGATGAGGACTCGGAAAAACTGTTTTTT.

V usage is TRBV5-6 and J usage is TRBJ2-5; 9 bases fit TRBD2. The CDR3 runs to 16 residues. The germline gives CDR1 SGHDT, CDR2 YYEEEE. V shed 4 bases and J 5 bases; nucleotides not matched to a gene: 12. The CDR3 region has the DNA TGTGCCAGCAGCGCAAGCTCTAGCGGGATCAAGGAGACCCAGTACTTC. It encodes CASSASSSGIKETQYF.

This clonotype was recorded many times. The V and J genes are TRBV12-3 or TRBV12-4 and TRBJ2-5; D is possibly TRBD2 (6 bases). There are 13 residues in the CDR3. V was trimmed by 6 bases and J by 5 bases, leaving 13 bases between them. For the CDR3, the DNA is TGTGCCAGCAGCGCTCGCGGGAAGGAGACCCAGTACTTC. Its protein product is CASSARGKETQYF.

In this sample, this clonotype turned up many times. The junction and the germline gene differ at one end; a read error may be behind it. This chain uses TRBV7-7 with TRBJ2-5; D is undetermined. Per germline, CDR1 SSHAT and CDR2 FNYEAQ (reference sequence). The CDR3 loop spans 13 amino acids. Here the CDR3 DNA reads TGTGCTAGCAGCACGGACCGCCAAGAGACCCAGTACTTC. Translating it yields CASSTDRQETQYF.

The chain combines TRBV24-1 with TRBJ1-1; D is perhaps TRBD1 (5 bases). This CDR3 contains 13 residues. V lost 3 bases and J 11 bases, leaving 15 bases between the germline ends. Germline V gene lookup returns CDR1 KGHDR and CDR2 SFDVKD. The CDR3 DNA follows: TGTGCCACCAGTGATCCGGGCCGGGGGACGGCTTTCTTT. Protein product: CATSDPGRGTAFF.

At least ten counts were recorded for this clonotype. The rearrangement uses TRBV6-5 and TRBJ2-1; TRBD2 is a possible D gene (6 bases). The CDR3 is 13 amino acids. The germline V gene encodes CDR1 MNHEY and CDR2 SVGAGI. V lost 6 bases, J lost 6 bases, and 12 bases lay in between. The CDR3 sequence: CASSLGGRNEQFF. The CDR3 DNA reads as TGTGCCAGCAGCTTGGGGGGTCGCAATGAGCAGTTCTTC.

In regard to this clonotype: The junction and the germline gene differ at one end; a read error may be behind it. The J gene is TRBJ2-3, the V gene TRBV5-4, with D possibly called TRBD1 or TRBD2 (6 bases each). From germline, CDR1 is SGHNT and CDR2 YYREEE (reference sequence). This CDR3 has 16 residues. The DNA for the CDR3 is TGTGCCAGCAGCCCCCCTAGCGCGAGGGGGACTGATACGCAGTATTTC. Its protein is CASSPPSARGTDTQYF.

Regarding this clonotype: A much larger clonotype is one base distant, so this may be a read error. CDR3 in DNA: TGTGCCAGTAGTATGTCCAGCGGGCCCTACAATGAGCAGCTCTTC. This codes for CASSMSSGPYNEQLF. The chain uses TRBV19 and TRBJ2-1; weak D call: TRBD2 (6 bases). The CDR3 is 15 amino acids. CDR1 is LNHDA and CDR2 is SQIVND in the germline V gene (reference sequence). Using reference TRBV19 and TRBJ2-1 for the parts outside the CDR3, the full variable domain is DGGITQSPKYLFRKEGQNVTLSCEQNLNHDAMYWYRQDPGQGLRLIYYSQIVNDFQKGDIAEGYSVSREKKESFPLTVTSAQKNPTAFYLCASSMSSGPYNEQLFGPGTRLTVL.

This clonotype was counted ten times or more. V gene TRBV10-3 combines with J gene TRBJ2-3; the match to TRBD1 covers 12 bases. This CDR3 has 15 residues. Germline CDR1 and CDR2: ENHRY and SYGVKD. J gave up 6 bases and V 7 bases, and 8 bases lay outside the gene matches. CDR3 sequence (DNA): TGTGCCATCAAACCGGGACAGGGGGCGGGGGATACGCAGTATTTT. Translation gives CAIKPGQGAGDTQYF.

This clonotype occurred many times. The rearrangement links TRBV6-5 to TRBJ2-5; TRBD2 matches 10 bases. V gave up 5 bases and J gave up 3 bases; unmatched junction bases: 15. From germline, CDR1 is MNHEY and CDR2 SVGAGI. There are 18 residues in the CDR3. CDR3 sequence reads: CASSADRARGLAEETQYF. The CDR3, as DNA: TGTGCCAGCAGTGCCGACAGGGCAAGAGGACTAGCGGAAGAGACCCAGTACTTC.

In its sample, this clonotype was seen many times. The rearrangement uses TRBV6-1 and TRBJ2-7; 7 nucleotides align to TRBD1. Germline trimming cut 3 bases from V and 4 bases from J; bases unmatched to any gene: 12. This CDR3 has 16 residues. CDR1 is MNHNS, CDR2 SASEGT, per germline. CDR3 in DNA: TGTGCCAGCAGTGAGGACCGGGACAGCCGTTCGTACGAGCAGTACTTC. Translated, it gives CASSEDRDSRSYEQYF.

In this sample, this clonotype turned up many times. The CDR3 protein is CASRHPRGLAGGAGMGEQYF. The CDR3 DNA reads as TGTGCCAGCAGGCACCCTCGGGGACTAGCGGGAGGAGCCGGGATGGGCGAGCAGTACTTC. The rearrangement joins TRBV7-8 to TRBJ2-7; 15 nucleotides match TRBD2. The CDR3 spans 20 residues. Germline V gene sequence: CDR1 SGHVS, CDR2 FQNEAQ. After removal of 6 bases from V and 6 bases from J, the junction contained 21 bases not matched to a gene. Combining the CDR3 with reference TRBV7-8 and TRBJ2-7 gives the whole variable domain GAGVSQSPRYKVAKRGQDVALRCDPISGHVSLFWYQQALGQGPEFLTYFQNEAQLDKSGLPSDRFFAERPEGSVSTLKIQRTQQEDSAVYLCASRHPRGLAGGAGMGEQYFGPGTRLTVT.

This clonotype was seen at least ten times. V gene TRBV19 combines with J gene TRBJ2-7; 8 positions agree with TRBD1. Germline trimming cut 6 bases from V and 7 bases from J; bases unmatched to any gene: 17. Per the germline V gene, CDR1 is LNHDA and CDR2 is SQIVND (reference sequence). The CDR3 runs to 16 residues. The CDR3: CASSKFGQGLLREQYF. DNA for the CDR3: TGTGCCAGTAGCAAATTCGGACAGGGACTCCTAAGGGAGCAGTACTTC.

This clonotype has a count of ten or more. This chain connects TRBV10-1 to TRBJ1-5; possible D gene TRBD1, 5 bases. Germline CDR1 and CDR2: WNHNN and SYGVQD (reference sequence). This CDR3 has 17 amino acids. Trimming cost V 3 bases and J 0 bases, with 15 bases left between them. CDR3 coding DNA: TGCGCCAGCAGTGAATTAACAGGCTCGGGTAGCAATCAGCCCCAGCATTTT. Amino acids: CASSELTGSGSNQPQHF.

This clonotype was seen at least ten times. The J gene is TRBJ2-3, the V gene TRBV20-1, with D perhaps matching TRBD1 (6 bases). Germline lookup yields CDR1 DFQATT and CDR2 SNEGSKA (reference sequence). This CDR3 spans 14 amino acids. The CDR3 sequence: CTVQGKFSTDTQYF. CDR3 nucleotide sequence: TGCACCGTCCAGGGGAAATTTAGCACAGATACGCAGTATTTT.